A single sample gave rise to the 19 T cell receptor beta chains below, sequenced in a study of CD8 T cells in Susac syndrome. Random hexamers served to reverse transcribe roughly 0.5 to 1 ug RNA. Via MiXCR, TCRdb re-called the immunoSEQ multiplex PCR reads, giving one row per CDR3 protein. This sample has 300,000 or so distinct CDR3 sequences, with around 92% found just once. Sequenced material: CD4+ T cells from PBMCs. The receptors here all came from a human donor with multiple sclerosis.

This rearrangement joins TRBV6-2 or TRBV6-3 to TRBJ2-7; D gene uncertain. CDR3 size: 16 residues. V was shortened by 0 bases and J by 0 bases, with 12 bases between the two germline ends. CDR1 MNHEY and CDR2 SVGEGT come from the germline V gene. This CDR3 is CASSYSIQFSSYEQYF. The CDR3 bases are TGTGCCAGCAGTTACTCAATCCAGTTCAGCTCCTACGAGCAGTACTTC.

V and J are TRBV7-2 and TRBJ2-5; weak D call: TRBD2 (5 bases). Looked up from germline, CDR1 is SGHTA and CDR2 is FQGNSA. V lost 4 bases and J lost 0, with 9 bases in between. This CDR3 has 14 residues. CDR3 nucleotide sequence: TGTGCCAGCAGCTCTAGCCTGTACCAAGAGACCCAGTACTTC. It is translated as CASSSSLYQETQYF.

The chain combines TRBV20-1 with TRBJ2-3; either TRBD1 or TRBD2 may supply D (5 bases each). CDR3 length equals 12 residues. Trimming cost V 6 bases and J 4 bases, with 11 bases left between them. CDR1 is DFQATT and CDR2 is SNEGSKA in the germline V gene (reference sequence). The DNA for the CDR3 is TGCAGTGCGGGGGTAGCTTCAGATACGCAGTATTTT. Translated: CSAGVASDTQYF.

This sequence joins TRBV18 and TRBJ2-2, with 9 bases that match TRBD1. The V gene end was trimmed by 4 bases and the J gene end by 5 bases; junction bases not matched to a gene: 8. Germline V gene lookup returns CDR1 KGHSH and CDR2 LQKENI. The CDR3 is 16 amino acids. The CDR3 protein is CASSLTGTGRTGELFF. The CDR3 nucleotides are TGTGCCAGCTCACTCACCGGGACAGGGAGGACCGGGGAGCTGTTTTTT.

The chain joins TRBV7-8 to TRBJ2-1, with D perhaps TRBD1 or TRBD2 (5 bases each). This CDR3 comprises 14 residues. The germline gives CDR1 SGHVS, CDR2 FQNEAQ. V was cut by 5 bases and J by 5 bases, with 13 bases left in between. The CDR3 DNA is TGTGCCAGCAGCCTCGGGACCGCGAACAATGAGCAGTTCTTC. Protein product: CASSLGTANNEQFF.

In DNA form, the CDR3 reads TGCAGTGCTAGAGACACCGGGGGGGCCTATCGCACCGGGGAGCTGTTTTTT. Translating gives CSARDTGGAYRTGELFF. This chain joins TRBV20-1 and TRBJ2-2; 8 bases are shared with TRBD2. Per the germline V gene, CDR1 is DFQATT and CDR2 is SNEGSKA (reference sequence). The CDR3 runs to 17 residues. J was trimmed by 4 bases and V by 0 bases; bases with no gene match: 10.

The V call is TRBV19, the J call TRBJ2-6, with 9 bases lining up with TRBD1. From germline, CDR1 is LNHDA and CDR2 SQIVND (reference sequence). Trimming at V came to 4 bases and at J to 2 bases, leaving 3 bases not matched to a gene. The CDR3 runs 16 residues. As DNA, the CDR3 is TGTGCCAGTAGTACCCGGGACAGGGCTGGGGCCAACGTCCTGACTTTC. Translating gives CASSTRDRAGANVLTF.

The chain uses TRBV7-9 and TRBJ2-3; tentatively, D is TRBD2 (5 bases). The CDR3 loop spans 11 amino acids. Germline CDR1 reads SEHNR; CDR2 reads FQNEAQ (reference sequence). As DNA, the CDR3 is TGTGCGTTGCGCGGGTCAGATACGCAGTATTTT. Amino acids: CALRGSDTQYF.

The V call is TRBV7-9, the J call TRBJ2-7; no definite D call. Trimming removed 1 base at V and 0 bases at J, with 10 bases between. CDR3 length: 15 residues. Germline V gives CDR1 SEHNR, CDR2 FQNEAQ (reference sequence). The CDR3 nucleotides read TGTGCCAGCAGCTTAGGGGCCCGGGTCTCCTACGAGCAGTACTTC. Residues: CASSLGARVSYEQYF. Together with reference TRBV7-9 and TRBJ2-7, the CDR3 gives the full variable domain: DTGVSQNPRHKITKRGQNVTFRCDPISEHNRLYWYRQTLGQGPEFLTYFQNEAQLEKSRLLSDRFSAERPKGSFSTLEIQRTEQGDSAMYLCASSLGARVSYEQYFGPGTRLTVT.

This clonotype has more than one count but fewer than ten. The chain uses TRBV30 and TRBJ1-5, with 7 bases that match TRBD1. J lost 7 bases, V lost 2 bases, and 5 bases had no gene match. This CDR3 has 13 residues. Germline V gives CDR1 GTSNPN, CDR2 SVGIG (reference sequence). CDR3 bases: TGTGCCTGGAGTTTACAGGGGAGGCAGCCCCAGCATTTT. Protein: CAWSLQGRQPQHF.

V usage is TRBV6-1 and J usage is TRBJ2-6; the D gene is possibly TRBD1 (6 bases). This CDR3 comprises 17 residues. V dropped 6 bases and J dropped 2 bases, with 17 bases sitting between them. CDR1 is MNHNS, CDR2 SASEGT, per germline. The CDR3: CASSHGQSSTGANVLTF. In nucleotides, the CDR3 is TGTGCCAGCAGCCACGGACAGAGCAGTACTGGGGCCAACGTCCTGACTTTC.

The chain is built from TRBV6-1 and TRBJ1-2, with TRBD1 as a possible D gene (6 bases). Germline assignment: CDR1 MNHNS and CDR2 SASEGT. This CDR3 region has 13 residues. The V end lost 6 bases, the J end lost 4 bases, and 12 bases lay between the germline ends. CDR3 sequence reads: CASSQDSGYGYTF. Here the CDR3 DNA reads TGTGCCAGCAGCCAGGACAGTGGCTATGGCTACACCTTC.

The chain links TRBV20-1 to TRBJ2-7; TRBD2 agrees at 13 bases. CDR1 and CDR2 (germline): DFQATT, SNEGSKA (reference sequence). The ends lost 4 bases at V and 3 bases at J; junction bases unmatched: 12. CDR3 length: 17 amino acids. The CDR3 is CSAIRRGGTSGNYEQYF. The CDR3, as DNA: TGCAGTGCTATCCGCAGGGGGGGGACTAGCGGGAACTACGAGCAGTACTTC.

The CDR3: CSATPGLGSDEQYF. For the CDR3, the DNA is TGCAGTGCTACCCCGGGTCTCGGCAGTGACGAGCAGTACTTC. This chain connects TRBV20-1 to TRBJ2-7; D remains ambiguous. Between the trimmed V and J ends, which lost 4 bases and 5 bases, there was a span of 18 bases. Germline CDR1 DFQATT, CDR2 SNEGSKA (reference sequence). The CDR3 runs to 14 residues.

The chain is built from TRBV3-1 and TRBJ2-7; D remains ambiguous. CDR3 length: 14 amino acids. Germline CDR1 LGHDT, CDR2 YNNKEL (reference sequence). V lost 7 bases and J 0 bases, leaving 13 bases between the germline ends. As DNA, the CDR3 is TGTGCCAGCACCCGGAGCTTATCCTCCTACGAGCAGTACTTC. It is translated as CASTRSLSSYEQYF.

This chain joins TRBV6-1 and TRBJ1-1; D possibly corresponds to TRBD1 (5 bases). Germline CDR1 and CDR2: MNHNS and SASEGT. V was clipped by 7 bases and J by 0 bases, with 15 bases between them. The CDR3 is 15 amino acids. CDR3 bases: TGTGCCAGCAAGCTAAGGGGAGGAATGAACACTGAAGCTTTCTTT. This translates into CASKLRGGMNTEAFF.

The V and J genes are TRBV5-4 and TRBJ1-3; TRBD1 might be the D (6 bases). Germline assignment: CDR1 SGHNT and CDR2 YYREEE (reference sequence). V gave up 0 bases and J gave up 0 bases, with 10 bases separating them. The CDR3 has 16 residues. The CDR3 DNA reads TGTGCCAGCAGCTTGGATGCGGGACACTCTGGAAACACCATATATTTT. Translation: CASSLDAGHSGNTIYF.

This rearrangement joins TRBV7-2 to TRBJ1-5; the match to TRBD1 covers 8 bases. CDR3 size: 15 residues. J was trimmed by 5 bases and V by 4 bases; bases with no gene match: 7. Germline V gene data show CDR1 as SGHTA and CDR2 as FQGNSA. CDR3 sequence (DNA): TGTGCCAGCAGCTCAAGGGCAGGGGGCGATCAGCCCCAGCATTTT. Its translation: CASSSRAGGDQPQHF.

The sample holds a few counts of this clonotype. This chain uses TRBV18 with TRBJ2-5; D might be TRBD2 (6 bases). CDR1 is KGHSH and CDR2 is LQKENI in the germline V gene. The CDR3 totals 13 residues. With 6 bases removed from V and 3 bases from J, the gap between germline ends came to 11 bases. The CDR3: CASSPGLKETQYF. CDR3 DNA: TGTGCCAGCTCGCCCGGACTAAAAGAGACCCAGTACTTC.